The 5 T cell receptor beta chains reported below all come from one sample, sequenced in a study of cytomegalovirus exposure and HLA in healthy donors. Produced via immunoSEQ multiplex PCR; TCRdb's table is partial and in-frame only. The repertoire holds 330,000 or so clones, with more than 80% as singletons. Sequenced: PBMCs. The receptors derive from a young woman in good health and CMV-seronegative.

Concerning this clone itself: The germline gene is not matched at one end of the junction; a read error may be the cause. This chain uses TRBV28 with TRBJ1-2, with TRBD1 matching over 7 bases. The CDR3 is 13 residues long. Germline V gene lookup returns CDR1 MDHEN and CDR2 SYDVKM. CDR3 residues: CASSSPSRQGGYF. The DNA for the CDR3 is TGTGCCAGCAGCTCTCCCTCTCGACAGGGCGGCTACTTC.

The rearrangement links TRBV28 to TRBJ1-5, with unresolved D. Trimming stripped 3 bases from V and 0 bases from J, with 9 bases between. Per germline, CDR1 MDHEN and CDR2 SYDVKM. CDR3 length: 15 amino acids. CDR3 residues: CASSLPTASNQPQHF. The CDR3, as DNA: TGTGCCAGCAGTTTGCCAACAGCTAGCAATCAGCCCCAGCATTTT.

The gene calls are TRBV4-1 and TRBJ2-1; D might be TRBD2 (5 bases). Germline V lookup: CDR1 MGHRA, CDR2 YSYEKL. V was pared by 1 base and J by 6 bases, with 7 bases between. The CDR3 loop spans 13 amino acids. CDR3 DNA: TGCGCCAGCAGCCAAGTTGGACTCAATGAGCAGTTCTTC. Its translation is CASSQVGLNEQFF.

The chain combines TRBV7-9 with TRBJ1-1; D uncertain. Germline V gene data show CDR1 as SEHNR and CDR2 as FQNEAQ (reference sequence). There are 16 residues in the CDR3. With 0 bases removed from V and 5 bases from J, the gap between germline ends came to 16 bases. CDR3 nucleotide sequence: TGTGCCAGCAGCTTAGCGAACGGAGGAGGGAGGACTGAAGCTTTCTTT. Residues: CASSLANGGGRTEAFF.

Only one count was recorded for this clone. J is TRBJ2-1 and V is TRBV2; 9 bases line up with TRBD2. This CDR3 is 15 amino acids long. With 2 bases clipped from V and 4 bases from J, the junction kept 3 bases outside the gene matches. Germline V gives CDR1 SNHLY, CDR2 FYNNEI. CDR3 DNA sequence: TGTGCCAGCAGTGAATCGCTAGCGGGGTACAATGAGCAGTTCTTC. The encoded protein is CASSESLAGYNEQFF.